The 8 T cell receptor beta chains listed next were all sequenced from one sample in a study of T cell responses to AZD1222 COVID-19 vaccine. The repertoire was sequenced with immunoSEQ multiplex PCR; TCRdb's copy has only in-frame clones and lacks some. This sample yields approximately 150,000 clones, of which 86% are seen a single time; approximately 5% belongs to the top ten. This specimen was peripheral blood, taken 28 days after the second AZD1222 dose. Receptor source: an adult who received the AZD1222 COVID-19 vaccine.

This chain connects TRBV16 to TRBJ1-2; no reliable D call. V lost 0 bases and J lost 4, with 9 bases in between. CDR1 and CDR2 (germline): KGHSY, FQNENV. This CDR3 has 14 amino acids. This chain's CDR3 is CASSQSDLPYGYTF. The CDR3, as DNA: TGTGCCAGCAGCCAATCGGACCTACCCTATGGCTACACCTTC.

The rearrangement uses TRBV10-1 and TRBJ2-3; 11 bases match TRBD2. This CDR3 comprises 16 residues. V lost 0 bases to trimming and J lost 5 bases; unmatched junction nucleotides: 4. Germline lookup yields CDR1 WNHNN and CDR2 SYGVQD (reference sequence). The CDR3, as DNA: TGCGCCAGCAGTGAGTCTAGCGGGGGGGCACGAGATACGCAGTATTTT. This translates into CASSESSGGARDTQYF.

Concerning this clone: The junction and the germline gene differ at one end; a read error may be behind it. The gene calls are TRBV7-7 and TRBJ2-1; 9 nucleotides align to TRBD2. The CDR3 spans 15 residues. Germline V gene lookup returns CDR1 SSHAT and CDR2 FNYEAQ (reference sequence). CDR3 sequence (DNA): TGTGCTAGCAGCTTAGATCTAGCGGGAAGGAATGAGCAGTTCTTC. It codes for CASSLDLAGRNEQFF.

CDR3 sequence: CASSFRGQGNQPQHF. In nucleotides, the CDR3 is TGTGCCAGCAGTTTCAGGGGCCAGGGCAATCAGCCCCAGCATTTT. V gene TRBV28 combines with J gene TRBJ1-5; D possibly corresponds to TRBD1 (6 bases). CDR1 MDHEN and CDR2 SYDVKM come from the germline V gene. V gave up 3 bases and J gave up 2 bases, with 11 bases separating them. The CDR3 spans 15 residues.

The chain employs TRBV3-1 (or the pseudogene TRBV3-2) and TRBJ1-1; the D gene is possibly TRBD1 (6 bases). Looked up from germline, CDR1 is LGHDT and CDR2 is YNNKEL (reference sequence). V gave up 7 bases and J gave up 4 bases, with 13 bases separating them. The CDR3 contains 13 residues. The CDR3 DNA reads TGTGCCAGCACTAAGGGGGGGGGCACTGAAGCTTTCTTT. Translation gives CASTKGGGTEAFF.

V and J are TRBV19 and TRBJ1-6; a weak D match, TRBD1 (6 bases). From germline, CDR1 is LNHDA and CDR2 SQIVND (reference sequence). This CDR3 has 14 amino acids. The CDR3 DNA reads TGTGCAGCTAGCCACAGGGAGGACAATTCACCCCTCCACTTT. Translation: CAASHREDNSPLHF.

This sequence joins TRBV4-2 and TRBJ2-5; 11 bases match TRBD2. V was clipped by 3 bases and J by 1 base; unmatched bases: 4. The CDR3 consists of 16 residues. Germline V gene lookup returns CDR1 LGHNA and CDR2 YNFKEQ. CDR3 region: CASSQTGTSGQETQYF. The CDR3 DNA sequence: TGTGCCAGCAGCCAGACGGGGACTAGCGGCCAAGAGACCCAGTACTTC.

The V call is TRBV9, the J call TRBJ1-1; possible D gene TRBD1, 5 bases. The V and J ends lost 0 bases and 0 bases respectively, with 9 bases between them. Germline V gene lookup returns CDR1 SGDLS and CDR2 YYNGEE. This CDR3 has 15 residues. CDR3 in DNA: TGTGCCAGCAGCGTAGAGGCAGGGCTGAACACTGAAGCTTTCTTT. Translation: CASSVEAGLNTEAFF.